The 14 T cell receptor beta chains given below trace back to one sample, sequenced in a study of T cell repertoires in cytomegalovirus infection. TCRdb re-called the reads with MiXCR, one entry per CDR3 protein. The repertoire holds hundreds of thousands of distinct CDR3 sequences, with around 29% as singletons. The antigens of these receptors remain unknown. Sequenced material: cultured CD8+ T cells from PBMCs, taken from culture after CMV antigen stimulation. These receptors all come from a human donor in good health (CMV status not recorded). Some clones in this sample may be carry-over from other donors' samples.

V and J are TRBV5-1 and TRBJ1-6, with 9 bases aligning to TRBD1. CDR3 length equals 14 residues. The germline gives CDR1 SGHRS, CDR2 YFSETQ. After removal of 4 bases from V and 11 bases from J, the junction contained 7 bases not matched to a gene. DNA of the CDR3: TGCGCCAGCAGCACGGACAGGGGTACCCCACCCCTCCACTTT. Residues: CASSTDRGTPPLHF.

The gene calls are TRBV10-3 and TRBJ2-7; 9 bases map to TRBD1. V lost 0 bases and J lost 6; bases outside the gene matches: 6. From germline, CDR1 is ENHRY and CDR2 SYGVKD. This CDR3 is 15 amino acids long. The CDR3, as DNA: TGTGCCATCAGTGAGTCGTTGGGACAGGGTTCCGAGCAGTACGTC. As protein: CAISESLGQGSEQYV.

This chain connects TRBV4-1 to TRBJ1-3; a weak D match, TRBD1 (6 bases). Deletions cut 3 bases from V and 4 bases from J, with 19 bases between. The CDR3 sequence is 17 residues long. CDR1 MGHRA and CDR2 YSYEKL come from the germline V gene. DNA of the CDR3: TGCGCCAGCAGCCAGGGGGTAATGGGGGGCGAAGGAAACACCATATATTTT. Encoded protein: CASSQGVMGGEGNTIYF.

This clonotype was seen a handful of times. For the CDR3, the DNA is TGTGCCAGCAGTTTCACCACAGCGGCCTCCTACGAGCAGTACTTC. Residues: CASSFTTAASYEQYF. The rearrangement joins TRBV12-3 or TRBV12-4 to TRBJ2-7; perhaps TRBD2 as D (5 bases). V dropped 3 bases and J dropped 0 bases, with 12 bases sitting between them. The CDR3 contains 15 residues.

CDR3 protein: CASGLGMANEQFF. DNA of the CDR3: TGTGCTAGTGGTTTAGGGATGGCCAATGAGCAGTTCTTC. The chain combines TRBV12-5 with TRBJ2-1; D not resolved. The CDR3 totals 13 residues. Trimming removed 3 bases at V and 6 bases at J, with 9 bases between. Per the germline V gene, CDR1 is LGHNT and CDR2 is FRNRAP.

The chain carries TRBV3-1 and TRBJ2-1, with 10 bases lining up with TRBD1. V lost 6 bases, J lost 3 bases, and 8 bases stayed unmatched. This CDR3 has 16 amino acids. CDR1 and CDR2 from the germline V gene are LGHDT and YNNKEL (reference sequence). The chain's CDR3 is CASRDSGTGDYNEQFF. CDR3 coding DNA: TGTGCCAGCAGAGATTCCGGGACAGGGGACTACAATGAGCAGTTCTTC.

This clonotype was counted a few times. The chain links TRBV6-1 to TRBJ2-7; the D is unclear. The length of the CDR3 is 16 residues. The V end lost 6 bases, the J end lost 0 bases, and 18 bases lay between the germline ends. Germline CDR1 is MNHNS and CDR2 is SASEGT. CDR3 DNA sequence: TGTGCCAGCAGCCTACCTATAGGGAAATACTCCTACGAGCAGTACTTC. Encoded protein: CASSLPIGKYSYEQYF.

The V and J genes are TRBV27 and TRBJ2-1; the D gene is possibly TRBD2 (6 bases). This CDR3 has 16 residues. CDR1 is MNHEY and CDR2 is SMNVEV in the germline V gene (reference sequence). V was cut by 1 base and J by 0 bases, with 10 bases left in between. CDR3 in DNA: TGTGCCAGCAGTTTATATCTGGAGGGCTCCTACAATGAGCAGTTCTTC. Translating gives CASSLYLEGSYNEQFF.

The chain recombines TRBV7-6 with TRBJ1-4; 7 nucleotides agree with TRBD1. CDR3 length equals 12 residues. CDR1 is SGHVS, CDR2 FNYEAQ, per germline. V trimming: 5 bases; J trimming: 13 bases; junction bases outside the gene matches: 7. The CDR3 loop reads CASSPKPGGLFF. CDR3 sequence (DNA): TGTGCCAGCAGCCCTAAACCAGGGGGACTGTTTTTT.

Turning to this clonotype: The junction departs from germline at one end; a sequencing error may be responsible. V is TRBV27 and J is TRBJ2-1, with D possibly matching TRBD2 (6 bases). The CDR3 has 14 residues. Looked up from germline, CDR1 is MNHEY and CDR2 is SMNVEV (reference sequence). CDR3 bases: TGTGTCAGCAGTTCCGGGGGAGCATACAATGAGCAGTTCTTC. Protein sequence: CVSSSGGAYNEQFF.

This clonotype was counted at least ten times. This chain connects TRBV6-6 to TRBJ1-2; no firm D call. Germline CDR1 is MNHNY and CDR2 is SVGAGI (reference sequence). Trimming cost V 7 bases and J 5 bases, with 11 bases left between them. The CDR3 runs to 12 residues. The CDR3 is CASTSGPYGYTF. In DNA form, the CDR3 reads TGTGCCAGCACTTCCGGGCCTTATGGCTACACCTTC.

This clonotype was detected only a few times. The chain carries TRBV5-1 and TRBJ2-3; D not certain. The CDR3 runs 15 residues. The V gene's germline CDR1 is SGHRS and CDR2 YFSETQ. Trimming left V 2 bases short and J 0 bases short, with 10 bases between. The CDR3 protein is CASSFGRPSTDTQYF. In DNA form, the CDR3 reads TGCGCCAGCAGCTTTGGTAGACCTAGCACAGATACGCAGTATTTT.

This clonotype was observed a few times. The V and J genes are TRBV6-1 and TRBJ2-5; TRBD2 matches 7 bases. V shed 5 bases, J shed 10 bases, and the junction held 7 bases outside the gene matches. The CDR3 runs to 12 residues. Germline V gene data show CDR1 as MNHNS and CDR2 as SASEGT. The CDR3 DNA is TGTGCCAGCAGTTCGACTAGCCAAGACCAGTACTTC. Translated: CASSSTSQDQYF.

The chain carries TRBV4-1 and TRBJ1-1; D not certain. The CDR3 length is 16 residues. With 2 bases removed from V and 1 base from J, the gap between germline ends came to 14 bases. Per germline, CDR1 MGHRA and CDR2 YSYEKL. CDR3: CASSQKEGDQNTEAFF. In nucleotides, the CDR3 is TGCGCCAGCAGCCAAAAAGAGGGCGATCAGAACACTGAAGCTTTCTTT.